This T cell receptor (beta chain) was obtained from a study of CD8 T cells in Susac syndrome. Study details: Sequenced Susac syndrome patients included roughly six with clinically active disease and about eight in remission. When blood was drawn, patients with Susac syndrome were on intravenous immunoglobulin alone, on corticosteroids, or therapy-naive.

In blood CD8+ and CD4+ T cells, TCR beta underwent sequencing. RNA was extracted with the RNeasy kit, and a quantity of about 0.45 to 1 ug was reverse transcribed using random hexamers. By means of immunoSEQ multiplex PCR, TCR beta CDR3 spanning 54 Vbeta and 13 Jbeta underwent amplification. Via MiXCR, TCRdb re-called the immunoSEQ multiplex PCR reads, giving one row per CDR3 protein. The sample shows about 150,000 distinct CDR3 sequences, 90% to 96% of them seen only once. This CDR3 has 15 residues. V was clipped by 1 base and J by 3 bases; unmatched bases: 1. CDR1 KGHSH and CDR2 LQKENI come from the germline V gene. This clonotype was recorded a few times.

The sequence derives from a human donor with Susac syndrome. The material sequenced was CD4+ T cells from PBMCs. The chain is built from TRBV18 and TRBJ2-3; 10 bases match TRBD2. In DNA, the CDR3 is TGTGCCAGCTCACCACTAGCGGGAGGAACAGATACGCAGTATTTT. Amino acid sequence: CASSPLAGGTDTQYF.